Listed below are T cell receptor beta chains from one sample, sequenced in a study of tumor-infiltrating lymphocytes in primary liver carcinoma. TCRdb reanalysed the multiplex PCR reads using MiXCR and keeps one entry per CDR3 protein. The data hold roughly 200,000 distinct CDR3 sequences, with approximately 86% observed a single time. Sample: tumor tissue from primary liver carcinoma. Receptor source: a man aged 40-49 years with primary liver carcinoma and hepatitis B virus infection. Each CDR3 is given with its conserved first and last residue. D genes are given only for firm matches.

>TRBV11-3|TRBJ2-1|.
TGTTCCAACAGCTTAAATGTCAATGATCAGTTCTTC
CSNSLNVNDQFF
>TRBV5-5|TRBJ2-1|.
TGTGCCAGCAGCCGGGCTCTAGGCCTAGTGGGAGAAAATGTGCAGTTCTTC
CASSRALGLVGENVQFF
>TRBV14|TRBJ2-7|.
TGTGCCAGCAGCCTAGATCAGGAACGGGAGCAGTATTTC
CASSLDQEREQYF
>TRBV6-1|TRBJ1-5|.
TGTGTCAGCAGTGAACGGGGAAGGGATCAGCTCCAGCATTTT
CVSSERGRDQLQHF
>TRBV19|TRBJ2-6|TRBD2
TGTGCCAGCTCCCGGAGCGGGAGTAGTTCTGGGGCCAACGTCCTGACTTTC
CASSRSGSSSGANVLTF
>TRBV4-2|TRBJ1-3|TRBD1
TGTGCCAGCAGCCAAGGCCGGGACAGGGGGTTTACTCTCTCTGGGAACACCATATATTTT
CASSQGRDRGFTLSGNTIYF
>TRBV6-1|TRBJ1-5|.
TGTGCCAACAGTGAAGCGCTTCTAAGTCACCAGCATTTT
CANSEALLSHQHF
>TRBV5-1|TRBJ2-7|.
TGCACCAGCAGCTCGGCCGCCGGACTTTTCTACGAACAGTACTTC
CTSSSAAGLFYEQYF
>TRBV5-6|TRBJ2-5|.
TGTGCCAGCAGCTTGGTTGCGAGAGGGCGAGAGACCCAGTACTTC
CASSLVARGRETQYF
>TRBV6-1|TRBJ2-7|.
TGTGCCAACAGTGAAGCGCCGGGACCAGGCTACGAGCAGCATTTC
CANSEAPGPGYEQHF
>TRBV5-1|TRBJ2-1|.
TGCGCTAGCAGCTTGGTCAGGGCCGAGAAGTTCTTC
CASSLVRAEKFF
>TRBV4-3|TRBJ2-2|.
TGCGCCATCAGCCACCAACCATATGGGGATGAGCCCTGGGAGCTGTTTTTT
CAISHQPYGDEPWELFF
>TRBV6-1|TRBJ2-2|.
TGTGCCACAGGGTGGGACATTAAGAACACCGGGGAGGTGTTTTTT
CATGWDIKNTGEVFF
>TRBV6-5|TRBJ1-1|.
TGTACCAGCAGTTATTCCCAGGTGGTCACTGAAGCTTTCTTT
CTSSYSQVVTEAFF
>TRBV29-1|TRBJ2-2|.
TGCGGCGTTGCACAAAAACCGACCGGGGAGCTATTTTTT
CGVAQKPTGELFF
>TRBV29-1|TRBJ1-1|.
TGCAGCGGGGGACAAGAAGGCTACCAGAACATTGAAGCTTTCTTT
CSGGQEGYQNIEAFF